Listed below are T cell receptor beta chains from one sample, sequenced in a study of control samples from healthy donors and cancer patients. The repertoire was sequenced with immunoSEQ multiplex PCR; TCRdb's copy has only in-frame clones and lacks some. The table includes some 120,000 clones, 93% detected once. The sequenced material came from blood. The receptor set was obtained from a man aged 25-45 years in good health. Each CDR3 is given with its conserved first and last residue. The order of the fields is V gene, J gene, CDR3 protein.

TRBV11-2	TRBJ1-5	CASSLDRGRNQPQHF
TRBV27	TRBJ2-7	CASSLSSAVRNEQYF
TRBV9	TRBJ1-4	CASSAEGAPGPVNEKLFF
TRBV9	TRBJ1-4	CASSVGGTGVEKLFF
TRBV30	TRBJ1-5	CAWSVEPSSSQHF
TRBV5-1	TRBJ2-1	CASSPLFGGGSSYNEQFF
TRBV9	TRBJ2-2	CASSVRGTGELFF
TRBV15	TRBJ2-2	CATSGGKQKPTTGELFF
TRBV24-1	TRBJ1-2	CATPRGDRVRGDYGYTF
TRBV19	TRBJ1-6	CASREEQFNSPLHF
TRBV9	TRBJ2-5	CASSVISWETQYF
TRBV6-5	TRBJ2-3	CASSPPGTQYF
TRBV6-1	TRBJ2-7	CASSEARQGAYEQYF
TRBV23-1	TRBJ1-5	CASSQSNPFLNQPQHF
TRBV27	TRBJ1-6	CASRDGQANNSPLHF
TRBV19	TRBJ1-1	CASSIDVWQGGMGNTEAFF
TRBV5-1	TRBJ2-5	CASSVHLAGGQETQYF
TRBV10-3	TRBJ2-3	CAISADRGTGAGDTQYF
TRBV18	TRBJ1-1	CASSPDMNTEAFF
TRBV5-6	TRBJ1-6	CAGSLAFGDSAPLHF
TRBV11-2	TRBJ2-1	CASSQRDRGHNEQFF
TRBV2	TRBJ1-2	CASSELPHGADGYTF
TRBV9	TRBJ2-1	CASSARLTDAYNEQFF
TRBV9	TRBJ2-5	CASSAEGATSGGSQETQYF
TRBV28	TRBJ2-7	CASSLDRNEQYF
TRBV5-6	TRBJ1-2	CASSPTGGLEYGYTF
TRBV2	TRBJ1-1	CASSLDGGVGDTEAFF
TRBV4-1	TRBJ1-3	CASSPGNTIYF
TRBV6-6	TRBJ2-7	CATCLTPGYEQYF
TRBV3-1/TRBV3-2	TRBJ1-4	CASSQGVGNEKLFF
TRBV19	TRBJ1-5	CASSTRQGASNQPQHF
TRBV4-1	TRBJ1-4	CASSQGTPNEKLFF
TRBV2	TRBJ2-3	CASSEWRASGDTQYF
TRBV6-6	TRBJ2-2	CASSIRDKNTGELFF
TRBV6-1	TRBJ1-2	CASSEALGQGGGYTF
TRBV27	TRBJ1-6	CASSPPRLYNSPLHF
TRBV6-1	TRBJ1-1	CASSEQALGIGAFF
TRBV3-1/TRBV3-2	TRBJ1-3	CASSYRRSNGNTIYF
TRBV29-1	TRBJ2-1	CSVEERAGGLGEQFF
TRBV7-2	TRBJ1-6	CASSLATLPSYNSPLHF
TRBV10-2	TRBJ2-1	CASSESFSEQFF
TRBV6-5	TRBJ2-5	CASTPRGRTETQYF
TRBV15	TRBJ2-5	CATSRGDKLLETQYF
TRBV11-3	TRBJ2-3	CASSLGLAGETTDTQYF
TRBV5-1	TRBJ1-2	CASSLEGTGSYSYGYTF
TRBV28	TRBJ1-2	CASSSPPRGRRYGYTF
TRBV7-2	TRBJ1-5	CASSHRGSNQPQHF
TRBV9	TRBJ1-2	CASSVVLRRLGDWYGYTF
TRBV19	TRBJ1-1	CASIQAGGGGTEAFF
TRBV5-1	TRBJ2-1	CASSLASGGEQFF
TRBV2	TRBJ2-5	CASIGGRETQYF
TRBV19	TRBJ1-1	CASKPFLGATTEAFF
TRBV7-3	TRBJ1-5	CASSPSTGGGVQPQHF